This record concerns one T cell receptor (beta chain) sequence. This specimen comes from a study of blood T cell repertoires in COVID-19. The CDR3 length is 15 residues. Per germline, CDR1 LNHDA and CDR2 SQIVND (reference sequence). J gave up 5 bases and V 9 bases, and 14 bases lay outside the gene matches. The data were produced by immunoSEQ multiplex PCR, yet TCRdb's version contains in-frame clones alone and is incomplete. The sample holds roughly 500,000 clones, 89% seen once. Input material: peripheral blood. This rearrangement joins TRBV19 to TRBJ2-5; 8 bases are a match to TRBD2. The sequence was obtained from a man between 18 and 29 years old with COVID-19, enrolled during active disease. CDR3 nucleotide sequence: TGTGCCAGCACTAGCGGTAGCGCCCTTGGGGAGACCCAGTACTTC. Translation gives CASTSGSALGETQYF. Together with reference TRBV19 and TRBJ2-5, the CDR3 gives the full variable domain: DGGITQSPKYLFRKEGQNVTLSCEQNLNHDAMYWYRQDPGQGLRLIYYSQIVNDFQKGDIAEGYSVSREKKESFPLTVTSAQKNPTAFYLCASTSGSALGETQYFGPGTRLLVL.